A selection of T cell receptor beta chains follows, all from one sample in a study of blood T cell repertoires in COVID-19. This table comes from immunoSEQ multiplex PCR, and its TCRdb copy is limited to in-frame clones, with some not included. There are over 50,000 clones in the sample; about 78% occur only once, and about a fifth lies in the top ten. Input material: peripheral blood. These receptors were collected from an elderly man with active or convalescent COVID-19. Each CDR3 is given with its conserved first and last residue. D genes are given only for firm matches. Clone size appears in some rows only: once, few, many, or a class for an expanded clone.

NA	TRBJ1-2	NA	TRBV18	TGTGCCAGCTCATCTTCGAGGACACAGCATGGCTACACCTTC	CASSSSRTQHGYTF
NA	TRBJ2-7	NA	TRBV7-3	TGTGCCAGCAGCTTAACGGACAGTTCGTACGAGCAGTACTTC	CASSLTDSSYEQYF
NA	TRBJ2-5	TRBD1	TRBV24-1	TGTGCCACCAGTGATCAAACAGGGGGGGAGACCCAGTACTTC	CATSDQTGGETQYF
NA	TRBJ2-3	NA	TRBV7-8	TGTGCCAGCAGCTTATCTTATACGCAGTATTTT	CASSLSYTQYF
NA	TRBJ1-5	TRBD1	TRBV23-1	TGCGCCAGCAGTCAGAGGGGACAGGGGGCGCGCAGCAATCAGCCCCAGCATTTT	CASSQRGQGARSNQPQHF
NA	TRBJ1-1	TRBD1	TRBV29-1	TGCAGCGTTGACGAGACAGGGTCCACTGAAGCTTTCTTT	CSVDETGSTEAFF
NA	TRBJ2-3	NA	TRBV6-5	TGTGCCAGCAGTACGGTGGGTCGGGGCACAGATACGCAGTATTTT	CASSTVGRGTDTQYF
NA	TRBJ1-3	NA	TRBV5-8	TGTGCCAGCAGCTCACAGGCCGTAGGGGGAAACACCATATATTTT	CASSSQAVGGNTIYF
NA	TRBJ1-1	TRBD1	TRBV25-1	TGTGCCAGTGTGACAGGGGGGCAAACTGAAGCTTTCTTT	CASVTGGQTEAFF
NA	TRBJ2-2	TRBD1	TRBV6-2/TRBV6-3	TGTGCCAGCAGTTATGGGACAGGGACCGGGGAGCTGTTTTTT	CASSYGTGTGELFF
NA	TRBJ2-7	TRBD2	TRBV3-1/TRBV3-2	TGTGCCAGCAGCCAAGAAAGGCAAAGCGGGGGGGGAAGCTCCTACGAGCAGTACTTC	CASSQERQSGGGSSYEQYF
NA	TRBJ1-1	NA	TRBV5-1	TGCGCCAGCAGCGGGTCCCAAGGGGTGGTCACTGAAGCTTTCTTT	CASSGSQGVVTEAFF
NA	TRBJ2-5	NA	TRBV5-1	TGCGCCAGCAAGGCGGGAGAGACCCAGTACTTC	CASKAGETQYF
NA	TRBJ1-2	TRBD1	TRBV19	TGTGCCAGTACGCGGGACAGGGGTAGTTATGGCTACACCTTC	CASTRDRGSYGYTF
NA	TRBJ1-5	NA	TRBV5-3	TGTGCCAGAAGCAGAGGACGGCTCGGGAACGATCAGCCCCAGCATTTT	CARSRGRLGNDQPQHF
NA	TRBJ2-7	TRBD1	TRBV6-6	TGTGCCAGCAGTACGGTAGGACAGGGTTCGCAGTACTTC	CASSTVGQGSQYF
NA	TRBJ1-6	NA	TRBV9	TGTGCCAGCAGCTCGAGGGTCTTCGATTCACCCCTCCACTTT	CASSSRVFDSPLHF
NA	TRBJ2-5	TRBD2	TRBV3-1/TRBV3-2	TGTGCCAGCAGCCCCGGGAGGGCGGTGAGGGAGACCCAGTACTTC	CASSPGRAVRETQYF
NA	TRBJ2-5	NA	TRBV2	TGTGCCAGCAGTGAAGCGCTCGGTACAGGGCAAGAGACCCAGTACTTC	CASSEALGTGQETQYF
NA	TRBJ1-6	NA	TRBV19	TGTGCCAGTAGTATGCAACGGGGGTTTAATTCACCCCTCCACTTT	CASSMQRGFNSPLHF
NA	TRBJ1-1	NA	TRBV18	TGTGCCAGCTCACCACCATCCAGGACTGAAGCTTTCTTT	CASSPPSRTEAFF
NA	TRBJ1-2	NA	TRBV6-5	TGTGCCAGCAGTCCCATCGTAAGCTCCTATGGCTACACCTTC	CASSPIVSSYGYTF
few	TRBJ1-2	NA	TRBV5-4	TGTGCCAGCAGCCTGCTGGGAGGGAGTGGTGGCTACACCTTC	CASSLLGGSGGYTF
NA	TRBJ2-2	NA	TRBV6-5	TGTGCCAGCAGAAGCACGGGGGATTACACCGGGGAGCTGTTTTTT	CASRSTGDYTGELFF
few	TRBJ1-2	NA	TRBV7-9	TGTGCCAGCAGCTTACTTGCTCCGGATGGCTACACCTTC	CASSLLAPDGYTF
NA	TRBJ1-1	TRBD1	TRBV6-6	TGTGCCAGTCAGACAGGGCCCGACACTGAAGCTTTCTTT	CASQTGPDTEAFF
NA	TRBJ2-7	NA	TRBV5-6	TGTGCCAGCAGAAAGGACTCTTCGAGCTCCTACGAGCAGTACTTC	CASRKDSSSSYEQYF
NA	TRBJ2-7	NA	TRBV25-1	TGTGCCAGCAGTGAATATGTGTGGGGAGGCCTTATTTTC	CASSEYVWGGLIF
NA	TRBJ2-2	NA	TRBV5-1	TGCGCCAGCAGCTTGTCCGTCGGGAGTTCCGGGGAGCTGTTTTTT	CASSLSVGSSGELFF
NA	TRBJ2-3	NA	TRBV29-1	TGCAGCGCTGATGGGGAACAGGGAACAGATACGCAGTATTTT	CSADGEQGTDTQYF
NA	TRBJ2-1	TRBD2	TRBV14	TGTGCCAGCAGCCTGGGACTAGCGGGAGTGGAAGAGCAGTTCTTC	CASSLGLAGVEEQFF
NA	TRBJ2-1	NA	TRBV14	TGTGCCAGCAGATACGAGGGCAATGAGCAGTTCTTC	CASRYEGNEQFF
once	TRBJ2-7	TRBD2	TRBV27	TGTGCCAGCATGTACCTAGCGGGAGTAGGGTACGAGCAGTACTTC	CASMYLAGVGYEQYF
NA	TRBJ2-1	TRBD1	TRBV4-1	TGCGCCAGCAGCCCCCCGAAAGACCGGGACAGAGGGGCCAATGAGCAGTTCTTC	CASSPPKDRDRGANEQFF
NA	TRBJ2-3	TRBD2	TRBV10-1	TGCGCCAGCAGCCGGGGGGCGGGGGGCCCGGTTCTGTATTTT	CASSRGAGGPVLYF
NA	TRBJ1-1	NA	TRBV18	TGTGCCAGCTCACCACCTGGTACACGGAACACTGAAGCTTTCTTT	CASSPPGTRNTEAFF
once	TRBJ1-1	TRBD1	TRBV20-1	TGCAGTGCTAGTTCCGCGACAGGGGGCTTGCTGAACACTGAAGCTTTCTTT	CSASSATGGLLNTEAFF
NA	TRBJ2-2	TRBD2	TRBV9	TGTGCCAGCAGCCCTCTTCCCAGCGGGGGAAACACCGGGGAGCTGTTTTTT	CASSPLPSGGNTGELFF
NA	TRBJ1-4	TRBD1	TRBV3-1/TRBV3-2	TGTGCCAGCAGTCTACAGGGGGAATCTAATGAAAAACTGTTTTTT	CASSLQGESNEKLFF
NA	TRBJ2-2	TRBD2	TRBV2	TGTGCCAGCAGCCAAAGGGGAGGGCCTCGTTATGGGACCGGGGAGCTGTTTTTT	CASSQRGGPRYGTGELFF
once	TRBJ1-4	TRBD1	TRBV5-6	TGTGCCAGCAGGAGCTTCTCGGGACAGGGGGCGCCGAATGAAAAACTGTTTTTT	CASRSFSGQGAPNEKLFF
NA	TRBJ2-7	TRBD2	TRBV10-2	TGCGCCAGCAGTGAGTTCCCGGGACTAGATGTCGAGCAGTACTTC	CASSEFPGLDVEQYF
few	TRBJ1-2	NA	TRBV7-9	TGTGCCAGCAGCTTAGTGGATGTGGAGGGGAGCTACACCTTC	CASSLVDVEGSYTF
NA	TRBJ1-4	NA	TRBV6-6	TGTGCCAGCAGTCTCGAACGGGGAATTGCAACTAATGAAAAACTGTTTTTT	CASSLERGIATNEKLFF
NA	TRBJ2-7	NA	TRBV6-4	TGTGCCAGCGGCCTACCCCGGGACTACGAGCAGTACTTC	CASGLPRDYEQYF
NA	TRBJ2-4	NA	TRBV24-1	TGTGCCACCAGTGATTTCCCCTCCCCAGGGTACCAAAACATTCAGTACTTC	CATSDFPSPGYQNIQYF